This TCR beta chain comes out of a study of blood T cell repertoires in COVID-19 (dated by TCRdb to 2018 to 2021). Looking at the study overall: The collaborator samples originated in the United States, Italy and Spain and spanned the acute and convalescent phases of COVID-19. Nearly every sample came with metadata listing a de-identified subject ID, COVID-19 status, age in years and sex. The material from the prospective study consisted of cDNA or gDNA derived from T cells, B-cell-depleted T cells, or PBMCs. Samples came from the ongoing ImmuneRACE study (first 160 participants) plus 1,254 subjects from 6 global collaborators. The dataset comprised deeply sampled blood TCRbeta repertoires from subjects exposed to, actively infected with, or recovered from COVID-19. The repertoires were released in a freely available public database intended as a resource for research on the immune response to SARS-CoV-2. HLA class I and class II types, where available, came from metadata supplied by the sample provider rather than from assay-based typing. Overall study results and their limits: Clinical and demographic metadata were provided uncurated, with the amount varying by source and participant.

Enrolling through a virtual design, the prospective study's participants ranged in age from roughly 18 to 95 years and lived across some 23 United States geographic areas. Cohort assignment in the prospective study relied on participant-reported clinical history from a screening survey and a study questionnaire. For ImmuneRACE Cohort 3, a participant was defined as recovered based on two consecutive negative NP/OP PCR tests, clearance by a healthcare professional, or resolution of symptoms. Mobile phlebotomists in the prospective study collected whole blood, serum and a nasopharyngeal or oropharyngeal swab from every participant. Over a roughly 2-month period, participants in the prospective study had the option of providing additional blood draws and questionnaires. Prospective study blood samples were shipped either frozen or at room temperature before DNA extraction. This clone appeared a few times. Its target antigen remains unknown. No much larger clone is present one base from it, and per-base qualities are unavailable.

TCRbeta CDR3 regions were amplified from genomic DNA using the immunoSEQ Assay, a bias-controlled multiplex PCR. From the authors' description of their analysis: Nucleated cell counts per sample were estimated from amplification of reference gene primers within the assay. To quantify the absolute abundance of each unique TCRbeta CDR3 rearrangement, sequence reads were collapsed and filtered. For each sample, productive Simpson clonality was calculated as the square root of Simpson's diversity index across productive rearrangements. This immuneACCESS table, as held by TCRdb, lists in-frame sequences with V and J called but not all clones. Of the missing ones, under half trace to an unresolved V gene in checked studies; the others have no known cause. V and J calls and clone size follow that table, whereas D and trimming were derived from the DNA. The sample profile shows about 480,000 clones; around 89% of them were found once. In total, the top ten clones hold 1.8% of the sample.

Trimming takes 6 bases off V and 6 bases off J; junction bases not matched to a gene: 11. For CDR1 and CDR2, the germline V gene lists SNHLY and FYNNEI. The cysteine opens and the phenylalanine closes a CDR3 of 16 amino acids. Only the CDR3 region is kept as DNA, spanning 48 bases read in frame from base 1. The rearrangement joined TRBV2 to TRBJ2-1; 10 central bases correspond to TRBD2. The source material was PBMCs or T cells enriched from blood (not recorded which). This sequence was found in a woman between 40 and 55 years old who had recovered from COVID-19. The CDR3: CASRLKASGSGNEQFF. The nucleotide sequence reads TGTGCCAGCAGGCTGAAGGCTAGCGGGAGTGGCAATGAGCAGTTCTTC. The full variable domain, with segments outside the CDR3 supplied by the reference TRBV2 and TRBJ2-1 proteins, appears as EPEVTQTPSHQVTQMGQEVILRCVPISNHLYFYWYRQILGQKVEFLVSFYNNEISEKSEIFDDQFSVERPDGSNFTLKIRSTKLEDSAMYFCASRLKASGSGNEQFFGPGTRLTVL.